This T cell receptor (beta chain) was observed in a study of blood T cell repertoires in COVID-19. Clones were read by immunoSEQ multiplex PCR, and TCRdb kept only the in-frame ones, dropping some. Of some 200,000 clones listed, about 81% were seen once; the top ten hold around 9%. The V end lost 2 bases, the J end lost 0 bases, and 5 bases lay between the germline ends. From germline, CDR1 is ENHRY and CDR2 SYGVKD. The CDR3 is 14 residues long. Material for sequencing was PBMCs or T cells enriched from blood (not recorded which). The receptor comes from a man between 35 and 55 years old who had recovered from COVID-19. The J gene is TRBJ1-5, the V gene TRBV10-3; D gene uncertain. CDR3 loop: CAISETNSNQPQHF. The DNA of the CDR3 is TGTGCCATCAGTGAGACTAATAGCAATCAGCCCCAGCATTTT.